A selection of T cell receptor beta chains follows, all from one sample in a study of blood T cell repertoires in COVID-19. Method: immunoSEQ multiplex PCR; TCRdb's copy keeps in-frame clones and lacks some. Of nearly 350,000 clones in the sample, approximately 82% were seen once. The sample was peripheral blood. The receptors here all came from a man aged 25 to 45 with active or convalescent COVID-19. The CDR3 runs from the conserved cysteine through the conserved F or W. A D gene is named only where the DNA matches it firmly. Rows may omit the clone size; those that give it use once, few, many or a size class.

clone_size j_call v_call d_call cdr3_aa cdr3_nt
NA TRBJ2-7 TRBV9 NA CASSPRGSLEQYF TGTGCCAGCAGCCCTAGGGGGTCCCTGGAGCAGTACTTC
few TRBJ1-6 TRBV3-1/TRBV3-2 TRBD1 CASSQGYGTGPNSPLHF TGTGCCAGCAGCCAAGGTTATGGGACAGGGCCTAATTCACCCCTCCACTTT
NA TRBJ1-2 TRBV5-1 NA CASSLEASLYGYTF TGCGCCAGCAGCTTGGAAGCGTCACTCTATGGCTACACCTTC
NA TRBJ2-2 TRBV20-1 TRBD2 CSASAPGLAGSGELFF TGCAGTGCTAGTGCCCCGGGACTAGCGGGAAGCGGGGAGCTGTTTTTT
NA TRBJ2-7 TRBV12-3/TRBV12-4 TRBD2 CASGFSGGNEQYF TGTGCCAGCGGATTTAGCGGGGGGAATGAGCAGTACTTC
NA TRBJ1-6 TRBV30 NA CAWSPDRPGGNSPLHF TGTGCCTGGAGTCCCGACCGGCCGGGTGGCAATTCACCCCTCCACTTT
NA TRBJ2-3 TRBV9 TRBD2 CASSTLAGVVDTQYF TGTGCCAGCAGCACCTTAGCGGGAGTTGTGGATACGCAGTATTTT
NA TRBJ2-1 TRBV7-3 TRBD2 CASSLAGSGGYNEQFF TGTGCCAGCAGCTTAGCGGGTAGCGGGGGATACAATGAGCAGTTCTTC
NA TRBJ1-2 TRBV12-3/TRBV12-4 NA CASSFGGAPTF TGTGCCAGCAGTTTCGGGGGGGCTCCCACCTTC
NA TRBJ2-3 TRBV9 NA CASSVAGHTTDTQYF TGTGCCAGCAGCGTAGCGGGACACACCACAGATACGCAGTATTTT
few TRBJ2-2 TRBV4-2 TRBD2 CASSQDGGYTGELFF TGTGCCAGCAGCCAAGACGGGGGGTACACCGGGGAGCTGTTTTTT
NA TRBJ2-1 TRBV7-3 NA CASSATGTYNEQFF TGTGCCAGCAGCGCAACAGGTACCTACAATGAGCAGTTCTTC
NA TRBJ2-1 TRBV24-1 TRBD1 CATSSPRDRGTYNEQFF TGTGCCACCAGTAGCCCCCGGGACAGGGGCACCTACAATGAGCAGTTCTTC
few TRBJ1-2 TRBV11-3 NA CASSSPGNYGYTF TGTGCCAGCAGCTCCCCGGGGAACTATGGCTACACCTTC
NA TRBJ1-2 TRBV2 TRBD1 CARDRGSNGYTF TGTGCCAGGGACAGGGGAAGTAATGGCTACACCTTC
NA TRBJ1-1 TRBV27 TRBD1 CASSLSGTGDTEAFF TGTGCCAGCAGTTTATCGGGGACAGGGGACACTGAAGCTTTCTTT
NA TRBJ1-6 TRBV27 NA CASSQQGSYNSPLHF TGTGCCAGCAGCCAACAGGGCTCCTATAATTCACCCCTCCACTTT
NA TRBJ1-2 TRBV5-1 NA CASSPLVGRFEGYTF TGCGCCAGCAGCCCCCTCGTAGGCAGGTTCGAAGGCTACACCTTC
few TRBJ1-4 TRBV4-2 TRBD1 CASSQSAGGTNEKLFF TGTGCCAGCAGCCAATCGGCAGGGGGCACTAATGAAAAACTGTTTTTT
NA TRBJ1-1 TRBV12-3/TRBV12-4 TRBD1 CASSLGQGARAFF TGTGCCAGCAGTCTGGGACAGGGGGCGCGGGCTTTCTTT
NA TRBJ2-1 TRBV29-1 NA CSVSRRQASEQFF TGCAGCGTATCCCGACGACAGGCTTCTGAGCAGTTCTTC
NA TRBJ2-7 TRBV3-1/TRBV3-2 TRBD2 CASSQGSPAGGEEQYF TGTGCCAGCAGCCAAGGTTCTCCAGCGGGAGGTGAAGAGCAGTACTTC
NA TRBJ2-7 TRBV6-6 NA CASSHPEREQYF TGTGCCAGCAGTCACCCAGAGCGCGAGCAGTACTTC
NA TRBJ2-7 TRBV6-8 TRBD2 CASRPGLAGVGVRDEQYF TGTGCCAGCAGACCGGGACTAGCGGGAGTTGGTGTTCGGGACGAGCAGTACTTC
NA TRBJ2-3 TRBV7-3 NA CASSPNRGNTDTQYF TGTGCCAGCAGCCCTAACCGGGGGAACACAGATACGCAGTATTTT
NA TRBJ2-5 TRBV2 NA CASSIRRRELVQETQYF TGTGCCAGCAGCATCCGGCGAAGGGAGTTAGTCCAAGAGACCCAGTACTTC
NA TRBJ2-2 TRBV18 TRBD1 CASSPRDRDGELFF TGTGCCAGCTCACCGAGGGACAGGGACGGGGAGCTGTTTTTT
NA TRBJ2-1 TRBV3-1/TRBV3-2 NA CASSQELHSYNEQFF TGTGCCAGCAGCCAAGAGTTACATTCCTACAATGAGCAGTTCTTC
few TRBJ2-3 TRBV24-1 NA CATSDPKRLPGTDTQYF TGTGCCACCAGTGATCCCAAGCGGCTCCCCGGCACAGATACGCAGTATTTT
NA TRBJ1-1 TRBV9 NA CASSVDGLTVIFF TGTGCCAGCAGCGTAGATGGGCTTACCGTGATTTTCTTT
NA TRBJ1-4 TRBV11-3 NA CASSLVGGHEKLFF TGTGCCAGCAGCTTAGTTGGGGGCCATGAAAAACTGTTTTTT
NA TRBJ2-3 TRBV19 NA CASSIETTDTQYF TGTGCCAGTAGTATAGAGACTACAGATACGCAGTATTTT
NA TRBJ2-7 TRBV14 TRBD2 CASSQDGGGPFGYEQYF TGTGCCAGCAGCCAAGATGGGGGAGGGCCGTTCGGTTACGAGCAGTACTTC
once TRBJ1-2 TRBV9 TRBD1 CASRGWTGSEGYTF TGTGCCAGCAGAGGGTGGACAGGATCTGAGGGCTACACCTTC
NA TRBJ1-4 TRBV20-1 NA CSASNFEKLFF TGCAGTGCTAGTAACTTCGAAAAACTGTTTTTT
NA TRBJ2-7 TRBV7-8 TRBD2 CASSSRLAGSSYEQYF TGTGCCAGCAGCTCCAGACTAGCGGGGAGCTCCTACGAGCAGTACTTC
NA TRBJ2-7 TRBV4-3 TRBD2 CASSQDTSGGLGVYEQYF TGCGCCAGCAGCCAAGATACAAGCGGGGGACTAGGAGTTTACGAGCAGTACTTC
NA TRBJ1-3 TRBV4-3 NA CASSVVRQASGNTIYF TGCGCCAGCAGCGTGGTTCGACAGGCGTCTGGAAACACCATATATTTT
NA TRBJ1-1 TRBV28 NA CASAPGGRTPNTEAFF TGTGCCAGCGCCCCTGGGGGGAGAACCCCCAACACTGAAGCTTTCTTT
few TRBJ1-6 TRBV12-3/TRBV12-4 NA CASSLGGNSPLHF TGTGCCAGCAGTTTGGGGGGGAATTCACCCCTCCACTTT
NA TRBJ1-2 TRBV25-1 NA CASRGLYGYTF TGTGCCAGCAGGGGACTATATGGCTACACCTTC
NA TRBJ1-2 TRBV2 TRBD1 CASRQGAGYGYTF TGTGCCAGCAGACAGGGGGCAGGCTATGGCTACACCTTC
NA TRBJ1-2 TRBV5-1 NA CASSLLTGANYGYTF TGCGCCAGCAGCTTGCTGACAGGAGCTAACTATGGCTACACCTTC
NA TRBJ1-2 TRBV25-1 NA CASSRQGTSNYGYTF TGTGCCAGCAGTAGGCAGGGGACCTCCAACTATGGCTACACCTTC
NA TRBJ1-1 TRBV7-3 NA CASSLTLNGEAFF TGTGCCAGCAGCTTAACGTTAAACGGTGAAGCTTTCTTT
NA TRBJ1-2 TRBV9 TRBD1 CASSTTGTEYGYTF TGTGCCAGCAGCACAACCGGGACAGAGTATGGCTACACCTTC